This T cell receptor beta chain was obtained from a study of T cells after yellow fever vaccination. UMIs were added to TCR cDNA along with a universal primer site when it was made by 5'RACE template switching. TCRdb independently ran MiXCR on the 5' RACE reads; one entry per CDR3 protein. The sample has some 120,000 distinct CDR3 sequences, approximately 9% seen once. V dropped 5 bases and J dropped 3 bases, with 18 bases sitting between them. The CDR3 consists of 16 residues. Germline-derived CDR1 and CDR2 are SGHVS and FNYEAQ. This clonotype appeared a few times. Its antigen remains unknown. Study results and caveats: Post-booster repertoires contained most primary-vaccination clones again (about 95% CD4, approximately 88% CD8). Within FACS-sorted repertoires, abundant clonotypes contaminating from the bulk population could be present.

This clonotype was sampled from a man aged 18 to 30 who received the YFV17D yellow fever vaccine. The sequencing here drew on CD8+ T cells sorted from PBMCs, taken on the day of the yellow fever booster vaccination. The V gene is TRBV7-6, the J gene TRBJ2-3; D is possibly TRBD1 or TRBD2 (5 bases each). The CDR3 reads CASSGAGRDRTDTQYF. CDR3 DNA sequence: TGTGCCAGCAGCGGAGCAGGGAGAGATAGGACAGATACGCAGTATTTT.